This T cell receptor (beta chain) came from a study of CD8+ T cells in alopecia areata. Study information: For 6 to 18 months, tofacitinib was taken, and 6 months off drug followed.

Collection of lesional scalp punch biopsies and peripheral blood was performed in alopecia areata patients. T lymphocytes (CD4+ and CD8+) were sorted from PBMCs. After isolation, RNA underwent reverse transcription to generate cDNA as the sequencing template. Sequencing used immunoSEQ multiplex PCR; TCRdb keeps in-frame clones, though not all of them. The sample records 120,000 to 150,000 clones, around 87% being singletons. The CDR3 length is 14 residues. V was shortened by 1 base and J by 4 bases, with 11 bases between the two germline ends. Germline CDR1 and CDR2: SGHNT and YYREEE (reference sequence). General study findings and limits: In patients, TCRs were shared less clearly than in mice, and HLA may possibly be involved.

Concerning this clone: Its cognate antigen is unknown.

The TCR was taken from a human donor with alopecia areata. The specimen was CD8+ T cells sorted from blood, collected at week 0. The chain links TRBV5-4 to TRBJ1-1; TRBD1 is a possible D gene (6 bases). CDR3 protein: CASSLRDMGTEAFF. The CDR3 region has the DNA TGTGCCAGCAGCTTGCGGGACATGGGCACTGAAGCTTTCTTT.